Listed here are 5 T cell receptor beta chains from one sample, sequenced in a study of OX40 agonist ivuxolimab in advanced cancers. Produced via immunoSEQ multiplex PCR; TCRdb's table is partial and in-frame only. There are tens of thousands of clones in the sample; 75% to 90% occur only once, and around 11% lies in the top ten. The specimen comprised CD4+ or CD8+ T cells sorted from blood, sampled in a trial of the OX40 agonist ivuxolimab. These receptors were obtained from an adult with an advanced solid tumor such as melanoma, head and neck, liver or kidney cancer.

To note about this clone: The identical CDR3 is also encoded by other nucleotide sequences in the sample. The CDR3 DNA follows: TGTGCCAGTAGCATTAACAGGGGTCTAGATGAAAAACTGTTTTTT. Residues: CASSINRGLDEKLFF. The gene calls are TRBV5-4 and TRBJ1-4, with 7 bases fitting TRBD1. The CDR3 spans 15 residues. Trimming at V came to 8 bases and at J to 6 bases, leaving 13 bases not matched to a gene. Germline CDR1 reads SGHNT; CDR2 reads YYREEE (reference sequence). Variable domain in full (rest from reference TRBV5-4 and TRBJ1-4): ETGVTQSPTHLIKTRGQQVTLRCSSQSGHNTVSWYQQALGQGPQFIFQYYREEENGRGNFPPRFSGLQFPNYSSELNVNALELDDSALYLCASSINRGLDEKLFFGSGTQLSVL.

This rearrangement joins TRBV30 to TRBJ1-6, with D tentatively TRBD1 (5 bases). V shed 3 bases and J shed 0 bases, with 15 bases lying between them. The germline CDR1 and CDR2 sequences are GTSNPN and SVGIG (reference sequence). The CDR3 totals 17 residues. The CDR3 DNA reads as TGTGCCTGGAGGCAGGGACGAACGAGCTCCTATAATTCACCCCTCCACTTT. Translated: CAWRQGRTSSYNSPLHF.

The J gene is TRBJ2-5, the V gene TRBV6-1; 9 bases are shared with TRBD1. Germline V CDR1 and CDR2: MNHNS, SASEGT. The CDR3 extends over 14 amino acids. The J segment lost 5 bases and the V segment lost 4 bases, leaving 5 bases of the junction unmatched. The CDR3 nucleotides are TGTGCCAGCAGTGCGGGACAGGGAGGCGAGACCCAGTACTTC. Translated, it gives CASSAGQGGETQYF.

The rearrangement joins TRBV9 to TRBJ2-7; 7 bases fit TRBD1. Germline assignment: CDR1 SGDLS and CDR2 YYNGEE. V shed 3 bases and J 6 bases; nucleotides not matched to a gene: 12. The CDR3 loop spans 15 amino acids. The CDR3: CASSEGPDRHFEQYF. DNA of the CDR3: TGTGCCAGCAGCGAAGGCCCGGACAGGCACTTCGAGCAGTACTTC.

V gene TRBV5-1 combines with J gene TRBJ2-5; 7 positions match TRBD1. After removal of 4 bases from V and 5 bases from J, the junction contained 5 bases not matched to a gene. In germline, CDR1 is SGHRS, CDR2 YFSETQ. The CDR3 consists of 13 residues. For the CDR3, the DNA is TGCGCCAGCAGCGTCCGGGACAGCGAGACCCAGTACTTC. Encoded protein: CASSVRDSETQYF.